A single sample gave rise to the 20 T cell receptor beta chains below, sequenced in a study of blood T cells in healthy people across ages. For the second PCR, which ran for about 6 to 11 cycles, a sample-barcoded 5' primer and a J-beta primer mix were used. TCRdb itself ran the 5' RACE reads through MiXCR, one entry per CDR3 protein. The sample carries around 700,000 distinct CDR3 sequences, more than 20% recorded once. This sample was also put to use in a study of T cells of mothers and their children.

Sequenced sample: blood. These receptors were obtained from a boy aged 10-17 years in good health.

This clonotype was detected only a few times. The chain uses TRBV12-3 or TRBV12-4 and TRBJ2-5; 12 bases are a match to TRBD2. The J call is doubtful: the DNA matches TRBJ2-1 better. CDR3 length: 16 residues. The DNA for the CDR3 is TGTGCCAGCAGCCATCTAGCGGGGGGGCCCTACAATGAGCAGTTCTTC. This encodes CASSHLAGGPYNEQFF.

The chain uses TRBV7-3 and TRBJ2-1, with TRBD2 matching 9 bases. Germline-derived CDR1 and CDR2 are SGHTA and FQGTGA. Trimming took 6 bases from V and 8 from J; bases not matched to a gene: 5. The CDR3 length is 13 residues. The CDR3 here is CASSAGGIDEQFF. DNA for the CDR3: TGTGCCAGCAGTGCGGGGGGGATAGATGAGCAGTTCTTC.

This clonotype was seen more than once but under ten times. The J gene is TRBJ2-7, the V gene TRBV7-2; TRBD2 matches 12 bases. This CDR3 has 15 residues. CDR1 is SGHTA and CDR2 is FQGNSA in the germline V gene. V lost 5 bases to trimming and J lost 4 bases; unmatched junction nucleotides: 6. DNA of the CDR3: TGTGCCAGCAGCCCGGGGACTAGCGGGCTTTACGAGCAGTACTTC. Translating it yields CASSPGTSGLYEQYF.

The V call is TRBV7-2, the J call TRBJ2-1; D is possibly TRBD1 (5 bases). Trimming removed 1 base at V and 8 bases at J, with 18 bases between. Germline loops: CDR1 SGHTA, CDR2 FQGNSA. The CDR3 totals 16 residues. In DNA form, the CDR3 reads TGTGCCAGCAGCTTAGTTGGAACCAACCTAGGGGATGAGCAGTTCTTC. As protein: CASSLVGTNLGDEQFF.

The chain carries TRBV29-1 and TRBJ2-3; perhaps TRBD2 as D (6 bases). The ends were cut back, 8 bases at V and 2 bases at J, with 11 bases in the middle. Germline CDR1 reads SQVTM; CDR2 reads ANQGSEA. The CDR3 is made up of 12 amino acids. The CDR3 nucleotides read TGCAGCTTAGCGGCTAACACAGATACGCAGTATTTT. Translating it yields CSLAANTDTQYF.

The J gene is TRBJ1-2, the V gene TRBV29-1, with D unresolved. Trimming removed 0 bases at V and 7 bases at J, with 15 bases between. This CDR3 comprises 14 residues. Germline assignment: CDR1 SQVTM and CDR2 ANQGSEA. The CDR3 DNA is TGCAGCGTTGAAGACTTTTTTGAGACGACTGGCTACACCTTC. Its translation: CSVEDFFETTGYTF.

This clonotype was counted only a few times. The rearrangement joins TRBV4-2 to TRBJ2-3; D is possibly TRBD1 (5 bases). The CDR3 has 15 residues. Trimming removed 0 bases from V and 1 base from J, with 8 bases in between. From germline, CDR1 is LGHNA and CDR2 YNFKEQ. CDR3 nucleotides: TGTGCCAGCAGCCAAGAGGTCAGGGGCACAGATACGCAGTATTTT. Its protein is CASSQEVRGTDTQYF.

The V gene is TRBV4-1, the J gene TRBJ1-5, with 7 nucleotides matching TRBD1. The junction had 10 bases not matched to a gene; V was cut back by 4 bases and J by 7 bases. The CDR3 length is 15 residues. CDR1 and CDR2 from the germline V gene are MGHRA and YSYEKL. CDR3 in DNA: TGCGCCAGCAGCCCAAAGGCAGGGGGAGGCCAGCCCCAGCATTTT. Translating it yields CASSPKAGGGQPQHF.

This clonotype was recorded a few times. The rearrangement uses TRBV20-1 and TRBJ2-3; no firm D call. This CDR3 region has 14 residues. V was clipped by 0 bases and J by 0 bases, with 7 bases between them. Germline lookup yields CDR1 DFQATT and CDR2 SNEGSKA (reference sequence). CDR3 DNA sequence: TGCAGTGCTAGAGATCTTAAAAGCACAGATACGCAGTATTTT. This sequence encodes CSARDLKSTDTQYF.

Here the CDR3 DNA reads TGTGCCAGCAGTTACTCCTGGGAAATAGGTGAAGCTTTCTTT. Its translation is CASSYSWEIGEAFF. The chain combines TRBV6-5 with TRBJ1-1; D gene unclear. The CDR3 length is 14 residues. Germline values: CDR1 MNHEY, CDR2 SVGAGI. Trimming shortened V by 0 bases and J by 7 bases, and 12 bases separated the two germline ends.

This clonotype was counted at least ten times. The V call is TRBV4-1, the J call TRBJ1-4; 7 positions match TRBD1. V gave up 1 base and J gave up 4 bases; unmatched junction bases: 3. Germline loops: CDR1 MGHRA, CDR2 YSYEKL. This CDR3 is built from 15 residues. CDR3 bases: TGCGCCAGCAGCCAAGTGGGACAGAATAATGAAAAACTGTTTTTT. Amino acid sequence: CASSQVGQNNEKLFF.

In its sample, this clonotype was seen a few times. This chain joins TRBV20-1 and TRBJ2-3, with TRBD2 as a possible D gene (6 bases). Germline V CDR1 and CDR2: DFQATT, SNEGSKA (reference sequence). The CDR3 extends over 13 amino acids. Trimming removed 7 bases at V and 2 bases at J, with 13 bases between. CDR3 bases: TGCAGTGTCAGAGGCGGGGACACAGATACGCAGTATTTT. Protein sequence: CSVRGGDTDTQYF.

The rearrangement links TRBV7-2 to TRBJ2-5, with D tentatively TRBD2 (5 bases). This CDR3 contains 16 residues. V was pared by 0 bases and J by 7 bases, with 18 bases between. Germline CDR1 is SGHTA and CDR2 is FQGNSA. CDR3 DNA sequence: TGTGCCAGCAGCTTAGCAACGGCTAGCCCCCTGGGGACCCAGTACTTC. As protein: CASSLATASPLGTQYF.

The chain joins TRBV10-3 to TRBJ2-1, with a possible D match to TRBD2 (6 bases). The CDR3 runs 13 residues. Germline CDR1 reads ENHRY; CDR2 reads SYGVKD. V shed 4 bases and J shed 6 bases, with 10 bases lying between them. This CDR3 reads CAISGGTVNEQFF. The DNA for the CDR3 is TGTGCCATCAGTGGTGGGACTGTCAATGAGCAGTTCTTC.

The chain links TRBV7-2 to TRBJ1-5; tentative D call: TRBD1 (6 bases). V was shortened by 1 base and J by 6 bases, with 13 bases between the two germline ends. Germline CDR1 is SGHTA and CDR2 is FQGNSA. The CDR3 sequence is 15 residues long. The CDR3 sequence: CASSLEGGRRQPQHF. CDR3 bases: TGTGCCAGCAGCTTAGAAGGGGGTAGACGTCAGCCCCAGCATTTT.

This clonotype was observed a handful of times. V is TRBV4-3 and J is TRBJ1-2, with TRBD1 matching 8 bases. The length of the CDR3 is 16 residues. V trimming: 0 bases; J trimming: 4 bases; junction bases outside the gene matches: 7. The germline V gene encodes CDR1 LGHNA and CDR2 YSLEER. CDR3 sequence reads: CASSQDPLGQGYGYTF. Here the CDR3 DNA reads TGCGCCAGCAGCCAAGACCCCCTCGGACAGGGCTATGGCTACACCTTC.

This clonotype was recorded a few times. The chain recombines TRBV3-1 with TRBJ2-5, with D unclear. The end of the DNA fits TRBJ2-7 better, so the J call may be wrong. The CDR3 spans 13 residues. Germline values: CDR1 LGHDT, CDR2 YNNKEL (reference sequence). Here the CDR3 reads CASSQSYSYEQYF. Written as DNA, the CDR3 is TGTGCCAGCAGCCAATCATACTCCTACGAGCAGTACTTC.

This clonotype was counted a few times. V and J are TRBV7-2 and TRBJ1-2; D is unresolved. CDR3 length equals 14 residues. Trimming removed 1 base from V and 4 bases from J, with 10 bases in between. CDR1 SGHTA and CDR2 FQGNSA come from the germline V gene. CDR3 nucleotides: TGTGCCAGCAGCTTAGTCAGTAATCCCTATGGCTACACCTTC. Residues: CASSLVSNPYGYTF.

The chain is built from TRBV27 and TRBJ2-5; D might be TRBD2 (6 bases). The CDR3 is 15 residues long. The germline gives CDR1 MNHEY, CDR2 SMNVEV (reference sequence). V was cut by 5 bases and J by 4 bases, with 17 bases left in between. DNA for the CDR3: TGTGCCAGCAGTCCCCGGGACTCCCGCGTAGAGACCCAGTACTTC. Protein sequence: CASSPRDSRVETQYF.

V usage is TRBV29-1 and J usage is TRBJ2-1, with 7 bases that match TRBD2. The germline V gene encodes CDR1 SQVTM and CDR2 ANQGSEA. V trimming: 7 bases; J trimming: 0 bases; junction bases outside the gene matches: 6. The CDR3 consists of 14 residues. Here the CDR3 DNA reads TGCAGCGCTTTACGGGGGGACTCCTACAATGAGCAGTTCTTC. Amino acids: CSALRGDSYNEQFF.